Given below is one T cell receptor beta chain in context. The data stem from a study of blood T cell repertoires in COVID-19. The overall study: Sites in the United States, Italy and Spain provided acute and convalescent COVID-19 samples.

The repertoire was sequenced with immunoSEQ multiplex PCR; TCRdb's copy has only in-frame clones and lacks some. The data show about 180,000 clones, roughly 80% seen once. This CDR3 is 15 amino acids long. V dropped 4 bases and J dropped 7; count of bases not matched to a gene: 13. Germline CDR1 and CDR2: LNHDA and SQIVND (reference sequence). This receptor was taken from a woman aged 65 to 85 with COVID-19, enrolled during active disease. The V and J genes are TRBV19 and TRBJ2-7, with 7 bases matching TRBD1. Material: peripheral blood. The CDR3, as DNA: TGTGCCAGTAGTAGTTCGACAGGGTCCAGAGCTGAGCAGTACTTC. Its translation: CASSSSTGSRAEQYF. The full variable domain, in which reference TRBV19 and TRBJ2-7 provide the parts outside the CDR3, is DGGITQSPKYLFRKEGQNVTLSCEQNLNHDAMYWYRQDPGQGLRLIYYSQIVNDFQKGDIAEGYSVSREKKESFPLTVTSAQKNPTAFYLCASSSSTGSRAEQYFGPGTRLTVT.